This T cell receptor beta chain was captured in a study of blood T cell repertoires in COVID-19. Turning to the study itself: Material from acute and convalescent COVID-19 was sourced from the United States, Italy and Spain. In each case, the material was cDNA or gDNA derived from T cells, B-cell-depleted T cells, or PBMCs.

Authors' data handling: Amplifying reference gene primers gave estimates of nucleated cell counts. The method was immunoSEQ multiplex PCR; TCRdb's version includes in-frame clones alone and lacks a portion of them. The DNA was the basis for D and trimming; V, J and clone size are from that table. The profile shows about 360,000 clones, around 87% of them singletons. The CDR3 has 16 amino acids. Germline V gene data show CDR1 as WSHSY and CDR2 as SAAADI. V was clipped by 2 bases and J by 6 bases, with 19 bases between them. Material: peripheral blood. The sequence derives from a human donor in a cohort sampled during active COVID-19. V and J are TRBV10-2 and TRBJ1-1; D might be TRBD1 (6 bases). The CDR3 DNA sequence: TGCGCCAGCAGTGAGGTAGGGGGACGGGGTTTAGCTGAAGCTTTCTTT. It is translated as CASSEVGGRGLAEAFF.